These T cell receptor beta chains were read from a single sample in a study of cytomegalovirus exposure and HLA in healthy donors. Assay used: immunoSEQ multiplex PCR; TCRdb lists only in-frame clones, some missing. The table records roughly 160,000 clones, 70% to 80% of them present only once. The sequenced sample consisted of PBMCs. The source of these receptors is a man aged 35-49 years in good health and CMV-seronegative. The CDR3 runs from the conserved cysteine through the conserved F or W. The order of the fields is D gene, J gene, clone size, V gene, CDR3 protein, CDR3 DNA. D genes are given only for firm matches. Not every row has a clone size; where given, it reads once, few, many or a size class.

>.|TRBJ2-6|.|TRBV7-9
CASSKDSGGANVLTF
TGTGCCAGCAGCAAAGACAGTGGTGGGGCCAACGTCCTGACTTTC
>TRBD1|TRBJ2-2|few|TRBV29-1
CSVVTGVKDGELFF
TGCAGCGTTGTCACAGGGGTAAAGGACGGGGAGCTGTTTTTT
>.|TRBJ1-1|.|TRBV28
CASSLRKTGNTEAFF
TGTGCCAGCAGTTTGCGGAAGACAGGAAACACTGAAGCTTTCTTT
>TRBD1|TRBJ1-2|.|TRBV27
CASRPQGEYGYTF
TGTGCCAGCAGACCACAGGGGGAGTATGGCTACACCTTC
>.|TRBJ2-5|once|TRBV6-5
CASSYSQQETQYF
TGTGCCAGCAGTTACTCGCAGCAAGAGACCCAGTACTTC
>TRBD1|TRBJ1-1|few|TRBV19
CASGPRGRTEAFF
TGTGCCAGTGGGCCCAGGGGGCGCACTGAAGCTTTCTTT
>TRBD1|TRBJ1-4|.|TRBV27
CASSPTGTGINEKLFF
TGTGCCAGCAGTCCGACCGGGACAGGGATAAATGAAAAACTGTTTTTT
>.|TRBJ1-6|.|TRBV6-5
CASSYGEVNSPLHF
TGTGCCAGCAGTTACGGGGAGGTGAATTCACCCCTCCACTTT
>.|TRBJ2-2|.|TRBV7-3
CASSLKVQGGATGELFF
TGTGCCAGCAGCTTAAAGGTCCAGGGGGGAGCCACCGGGGAGCTGTTTTTT
>.|TRBJ2-3|once|TRBV5-1
CASSLAGYADTQYF
TGCGCCAGCAGCTTGGCCGGGTATGCAGATACGCAGTATTTT
>TRBD1|TRBJ1-3|.|TRBV2
CASSERTGVAGNTIYF
TGTGCCAGCAGTGAGAGGACAGGGGTCGCCGGAAACACCATATATTTT
>TRBD2|TRBJ2-5|few|TRBV7-9
CASSPAPGLAVETQYF
TGTGCCAGCAGCCCCGCCCCGGGACTAGCGGTAGAGACCCAGTACTTC
>TRBD2|TRBJ2-7|.|TRBV5-6
CASSSPGRGNEQYF
TGTGCCAGCAGCTCCCCCGGGAGGGGCAACGAGCAGTACTTC
>TRBD2|TRBJ2-2|few|TRBV6-6
CASSPGGATGELFF
TGTGCCAGCAGCCCCGGGGGGGCGACCGGGGAGCTGTTTTTT
>TRBD2|TRBJ2-1|.|TRBV19
CASSNGLAGGSSYNEQFF
TGTGCCAGTAGCAACGGACTAGCGGGGGGGAGCTCCTACAATGAGCAGTTCTTC
>TRBD2|TRBJ2-3|.|TRBV5-1
CASSLEGPSGTSTDTQYF
TGCGCCAGCAGCTTGGAGGGGCCTAGCGGGACTAGCACAGATACGCAGTATTTT
>.|TRBJ1-2|.|TRBV10-3
CAISESMGTYGYTF
TGTGCCATCAGTGAGTCGATGGGGACTTATGGCTACACCTTC
>.|TRBJ2-6|few|TRBV7-9
CASSFGDSGANVLTF
TGTGCCAGCAGCTTCGGGGACTCTGGGGCCAACGTCCTGACTTTC
>.|TRBJ1-1|.|TRBV9
CASSPTDSGTEAFF
TGTGCCAGCAGCCCAACGGACTCTGGCACTGAAGCTTTCTTT
>.|TRBJ2-3|.|TRBV15
CATSREWQSSTDTQYF
TGTGCCACCAGCAGAGAATGGCAGTCTAGCACAGATACGCAGTATTTT
>.|TRBJ2-7|.|TRBV29-1
CSVDGQGTYEQYF
TGCAGCGTTGACGGGCAGGGAACCTACGAGCAGTACTTC
>.|TRBJ2-5|.|TRBV5-6
CASSSLGRETQYF
TGTGCCAGCAGCTCTCTGGGCAGGGAGACCCAGTACTTC
>.|TRBJ2-3|.|TRBV5-4
CASSYPAIDRPGDTQYF
TGTGCCAGCAGCTACCCCGCGATTGACAGGCCGGGAGATACGCAGTATTTT
>.|TRBJ2-7|.|TRBV25-1
CASSKPPDYEQYF
TGTGCCAGCAGTAAACCGCCAGACTACGAGCAGTACTTC
>.|TRBJ2-7|.|TRBV2
CASSLPWQGDGSYEQYF
TGTGCCAGCAGCCTCCCCTGGCAGGGTGATGGATCCTACGAGCAGTACTTC
>.|TRBJ2-3|.|TRBV7-3
CASSLGAQAITDTQYF
TGTGCCAGCAGCTTAGGTGCTCAGGCAATCACAGATACGCAGTATTTT
>TRBD1|TRBJ1-2|.|TRBV27
CASSPSGQGVRGYTF
TGTGCCAGCAGTCCGAGCGGACAGGGTGTTCGGGGCTACACCTTC
>.|TRBJ2-3|.|TRBV9
CASSVAGGETGTQDTQYF
TGTGCCAGCAGCGTAGCGGGTGGGGAGACAGGGACTCAAGATACGCAGTATTTT
>.|TRBJ1-2|.|TRBV4-3
CASSQDREGFGYTF
TGCGCCAGCAGCCAAGATAGAGAGGGATTCGGCTACACCTTC
>.|TRBJ2-5|.|TRBV30
CAWSVRGVETQYF
TGTGCCTGGAGTGTAAGGGGTGTGGAGACCCAGTACTTC
>.|TRBJ1-2|.|TRBV5-6
CASSLPKSNYGYTF
TGTGCCAGCAGCTTGCCCAAATCCAACTATGGCTACACCTTC
>.|TRBJ2-2|once|TRBV9
CASSATGPNTGELFF
TGTGCCAGCAGCGCGACAGGCCCGAACACCGGGGAGCTGTTTTTT
>.|TRBJ1-4|.|TRBV11-2
CASSLTARDYEKLFF
TGTGCCAGCAGCTTAACTGCCAGGGATTATGAAAAACTGTTTTTT
>.|TRBJ2-2|.|TRBV18
CASSPIDLNTGELFF
TGTGCCAGCTCACCAATTGACTTGAACACCGGGGAGCTGTTTTTT
>.|TRBJ2-6|.|TRBV5-1
CASSQLPSGANVLTF
TGCGCCAGCAGCCAACTACCCTCTGGGGCCAACGTCCTGACTTTC
>.|TRBJ1-6|.|TRBV29-1
CSVGPDGNSPLHF
TGCAGCGTTGGGCCAGACGGGAATTCACCCCTCCACTTT
>.|TRBJ2-7|once|TRBV19
CASTPQDRDYEQYF
TGTGCCAGTACCCCCCAGGACAGAGATTACGAGCAGTACTTC
>.|TRBJ1-5|.|TRBV2
CASKAGVHQPQHF
TGTGCCAGTAAGGCGGGGGTTCATCAGCCCCAGCATTTT
>TRBD2|TRBJ2-2|.|TRBV5-1
CASSYSGLAAPNSGELFF
TGCGCCAGCAGCTACTCGGGACTAGCGGCACCAAACTCCGGGGAGCTGTTTTTT
>TRBD1|TRBJ2-7|.|TRBV7-6
CASSPTGQVYEQYF
TGTGCCAGCAGCCCTACGGGACAGGTCTACGAGCAGTACTTC